What follows describes a single T cell receptor (beta chain). Its antigen is unidentified. Germline CDR1 is SGDLS and CDR2 is YYNGEE. The CDR3 totals 16 residues. Trimming cost V 1 base and J 5 bases; bases outside gene matches: 7. The sample comes from a study of cytomegalovirus exposure and HLA in healthy donors. Findings and limits, study-wide: In a later analysis, the majority of CMV-associated beta chains seemingly showed HLA restriction.

PCR used 60 Vbeta primers and 13 Jbeta primers. The protocol was immunoSEQ multiplex PCR, while the TCRdb copy is restricted to in-frame clones and leaves out a portion. Here the sample spans about 120,000 clones, over 60% being singletons. What was sequenced was PBMCs. The clonotype comes from a female donor in good health and CMV-seronegative. The gene calls are TRBV9 and TRBJ2-5, with 11 positions matching TRBD1. CDR3 nucleotide sequence: TGTGCCAGCAGCGTACTCGAAGGACAGGGGGCGGAGACCCAGTACTTC. Translating gives CASSVLEGQGAETQYF.